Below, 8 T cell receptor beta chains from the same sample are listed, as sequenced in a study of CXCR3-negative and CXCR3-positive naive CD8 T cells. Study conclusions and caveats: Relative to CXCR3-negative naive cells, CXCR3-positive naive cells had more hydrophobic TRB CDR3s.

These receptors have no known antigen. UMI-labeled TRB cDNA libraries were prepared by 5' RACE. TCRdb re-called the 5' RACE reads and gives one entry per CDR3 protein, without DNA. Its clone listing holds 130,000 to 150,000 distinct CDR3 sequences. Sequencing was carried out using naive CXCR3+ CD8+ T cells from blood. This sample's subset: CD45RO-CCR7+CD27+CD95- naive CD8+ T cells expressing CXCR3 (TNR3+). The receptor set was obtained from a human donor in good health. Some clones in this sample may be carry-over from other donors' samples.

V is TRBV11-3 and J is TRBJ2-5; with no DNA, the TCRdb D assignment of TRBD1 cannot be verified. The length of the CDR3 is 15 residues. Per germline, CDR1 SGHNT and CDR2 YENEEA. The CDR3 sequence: CASSLLSGGAETQYF.

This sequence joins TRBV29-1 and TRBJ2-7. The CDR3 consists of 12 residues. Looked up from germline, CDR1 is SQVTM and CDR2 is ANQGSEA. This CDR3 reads CSVEGEDYEQYF.

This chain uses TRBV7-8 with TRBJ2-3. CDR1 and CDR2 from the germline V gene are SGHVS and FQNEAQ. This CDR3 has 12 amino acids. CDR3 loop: CASSPDPNTQYF.

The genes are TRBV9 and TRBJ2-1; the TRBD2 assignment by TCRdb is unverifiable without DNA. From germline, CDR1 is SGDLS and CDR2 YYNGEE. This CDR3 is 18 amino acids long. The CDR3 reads CASSGRGTGGSVMDEQFF.

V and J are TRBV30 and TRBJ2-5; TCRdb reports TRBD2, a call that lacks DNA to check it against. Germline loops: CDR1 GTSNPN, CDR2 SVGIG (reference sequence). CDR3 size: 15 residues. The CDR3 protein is CAWSNGIAGGETQYF.

The CDR3 spells CASSLDDSGANVLTF. The chain combines TRBV7-6 with TRBJ2-6. The germline gives CDR1 SGHVS, CDR2 FNYEAQ. CDR3 length: 15 amino acids.

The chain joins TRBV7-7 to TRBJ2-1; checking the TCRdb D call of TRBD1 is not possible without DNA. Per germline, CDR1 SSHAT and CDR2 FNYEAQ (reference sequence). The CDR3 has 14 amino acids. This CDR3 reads CASSLAGGHNEQFF.

The CDR3 is CASGFTPDTEAFF. The chain has TRBV12-5 and TRBJ1-1. CDR3 size: 13 residues. From germline, CDR1 is LGHNT and CDR2 FRNRAP.